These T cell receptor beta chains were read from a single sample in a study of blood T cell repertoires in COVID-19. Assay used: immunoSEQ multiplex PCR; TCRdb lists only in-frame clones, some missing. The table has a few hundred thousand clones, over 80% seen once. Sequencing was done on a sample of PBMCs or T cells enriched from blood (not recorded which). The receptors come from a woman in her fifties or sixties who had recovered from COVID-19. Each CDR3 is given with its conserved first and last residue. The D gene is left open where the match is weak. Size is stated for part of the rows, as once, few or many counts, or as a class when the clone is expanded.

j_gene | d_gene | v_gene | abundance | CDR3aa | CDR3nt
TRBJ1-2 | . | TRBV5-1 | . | CASSLSAAGTRGYTF | TGCGCCAGCAGCTTGAGCGCAGCGGGGACACGTGGCTACACCTTC
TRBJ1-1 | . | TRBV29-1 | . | CSVGVRGLNTEAFF | TGCAGCGTTGGAGTAAGAGGGCTTAACACTGAAGCTTTCTTT
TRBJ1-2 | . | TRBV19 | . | CASSRNEAYGYTF | TGTGCCAGTAGTCGCAATGAAGCCTATGGCTACACCTTC
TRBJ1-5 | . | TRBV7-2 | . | CASSLDRVRDQPQHF | TGTGCCAGCAGCTTAGACAGGGTGAGAGATCAGCCCCAGCATTTT
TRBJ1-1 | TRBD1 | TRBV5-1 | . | CASRGDRGHTEAFF | TGCGCCAGCAGGGGGGACAGGGGGCACACTGAAGCTTTCTTT
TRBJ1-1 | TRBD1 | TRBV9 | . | CASSARPGQGSIEAFF | TGTGCCAGCAGCGCTCGCCCGGGACAGGGCTCGATCGAAGCTTTCTTT
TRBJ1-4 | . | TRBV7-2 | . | CASSLRRENEKLFF | TGTGCCAGCAGCTTACGGAGGGAGAATGAAAAACTGTTTTTT
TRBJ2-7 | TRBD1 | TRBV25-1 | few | CASSEWRQGTYEQYF | TGTGCCAGCAGTGAATGGCGACAGGGAACCTACGAGCAGTACTTC
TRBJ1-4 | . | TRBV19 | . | CASSGRATNEKLFF | TGTGCCAGTAGCGGCAGGGCAACTAATGAAAAACTGTTTTTT
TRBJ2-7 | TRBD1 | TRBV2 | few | CASRAKDRAEQYF | TGTGCCAGCAGGGCTAAGGACAGGGCCGAGCAGTACTTC
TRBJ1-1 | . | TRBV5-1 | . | CASSSMNTEAFF | TGCGCCAGCAGCTCTATGAACACTGAAGCTTTCTTT
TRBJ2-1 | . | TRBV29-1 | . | CSVGYGVSNNEQFF | TGCAGCGTTGGTTACGGGGTATCCAATAATGAGCAGTTCTTC
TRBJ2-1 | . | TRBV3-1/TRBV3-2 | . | CASSQKWLARVGEQFF | TGTGCCAGCAGCCAAAAGTGGCTAGCTCGGGTGGGTGAGCAGTTCTTC
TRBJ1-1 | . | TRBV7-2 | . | CASSLDGGRSTEAFF | TGTGCCAGCAGCTTAGACGGGGGGCGTAGCACTGAAGCTTTCTTT
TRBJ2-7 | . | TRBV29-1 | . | CSVGVPGHYEQYF | TGCAGCGTTGGGGTCCCAGGGCATTACGAGCAGTACTTC
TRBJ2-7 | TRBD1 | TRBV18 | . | CASSPQGAGEQYF | TGTGCCAGCTCACCACAGGGGGCAGGCGAGCAGTACTTC
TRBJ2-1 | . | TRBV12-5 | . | CASARVEYNEQFF | TGTGCTAGTGCCCGAGTGGAGTACAATGAGCAGTTCTTC
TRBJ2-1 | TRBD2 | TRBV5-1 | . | CASSLVSSGMHEQFF | TGCGCCAGCAGCTTGGTTTCTAGCGGGATGCATGAGCAGTTCTTC
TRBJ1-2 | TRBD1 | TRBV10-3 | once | CAISESTGAQANYGYTF | TGTGCCATCAGTGAGTCGACAGGGGCCCAAGCTAACTATGGCTACACCTTC
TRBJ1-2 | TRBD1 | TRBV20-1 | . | CSAQGVHGYTF | TGCAGTGCCCAGGGGGTGCATGGCTACACCTTC
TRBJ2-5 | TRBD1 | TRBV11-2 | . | CASSLGQMTQETQYF | TGTGCCAGCAGCTTGGGACAGATGACGCAAGAGACCCAGTACTTC
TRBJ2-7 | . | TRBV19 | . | CASSFGGSGTYEQYF | TGTGCCAGTAGTTTTGGGGGTAGCGGAACCTACGAGCAGTACTTC
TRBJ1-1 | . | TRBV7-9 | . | CASSFIGLLKNTEAFF | TGTGCCAGCAGCTTCATCGGACTCCTAAAGAACACTGAAGCTTTCTTT
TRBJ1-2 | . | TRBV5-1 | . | CASSLAPGLDYGYTF | TGCGCCAGCAGCTTGGCCCCCGGACTGGACTATGGCTACACCTTC
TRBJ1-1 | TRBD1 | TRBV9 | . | CASSPGDTGGAFF | TGTGCCAGCAGCCCAGGGGATACAGGGGGCGCTTTCTTT
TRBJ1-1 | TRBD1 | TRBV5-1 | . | CASSFQGEEAFF | TGCGCCAGCAGCTTCCAGGGGGAGGAAGCTTTCTTT
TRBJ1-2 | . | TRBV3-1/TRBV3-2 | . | CASSQSPPGTLNYGYTF | TGTGCCAGCAGCCAATCACCACCCGGGACACTTAACTATGGCTACACCTTC
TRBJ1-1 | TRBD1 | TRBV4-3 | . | CASRDRRDTEAFF | TGCGCCAGCAGGGACAGGAGGGACACTGAAGCTTTCTTT
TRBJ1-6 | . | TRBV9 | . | CASSVGADNSPLHF | TGTGCCAGCAGCGTAGGGGCAGATAATTCACCCCTCCACTTT